The next 30 T cell receptor beta chains were all read from a single sample in a study of blood T cell repertoires in COVID-19. Sequencing was performed with immunoSEQ multiplex PCR; in TCRdb, only in-frame clones are kept and a portion is missing. The sample shows 25,000 to 35,000 clones, approximately 87% of them seen only once. What was sequenced was peripheral blood. These receptors all come from a human donor with active COVID-19. The donor label of this sample is uncertain.

The rearrangement joins TRBV5-1 to TRBJ1-6, with 9 positions matching TRBD1. Germline lookup yields CDR1 SGHRS and CDR2 YFSETQ. This CDR3 contains 15 residues. V was clipped by 4 bases and J by 10 bases; unmatched bases: 9. The CDR3 region has the DNA TGCGCCAGCAGCCCGGAAGGGACAGGGTGGTCACCCCTCCACTTT. Protein sequence: CASSPEGTGWSPLHF.

The V gene is TRBV24-1, the J gene TRBJ2-7, with D possibly TRBD1 on 6 matching bases. The CDR3 covers 14 residues. Germline V gene sequence: CDR1 KGHDR, CDR2 SFDVKD. Trimming took 2 bases from V and 2 from J, leaving 9 bases between them. CDR3 DNA: TGTGCCACCAGTGATTCGGACAGACCCTACGAGCAGTACTTC. Translated: CATSDSDRPYEQYF.

The chain recombines TRBV4-3 with TRBJ2-3; 8 bases align to TRBD1. The germline gives CDR1 LGHNA, CDR2 YSLEER. J gave up 3 bases and V 4 bases, and 9 bases lay outside the gene matches. This CDR3 is built from 16 residues. The CDR3 region has the DNA TGCGCCAGCAGCCTCCAGGACAGGGTATTGACAGATACGCAGTATTTT. Protein product: CASSLQDRVLTDTQYF.

This chain uses TRBV5-4 with TRBJ2-6; D is perhaps TRBD1 (6 bases). V was shortened by 0 bases and J by 4 bases, with 8 bases between the two germline ends. There are 15 residues in the CDR3. Per germline, CDR1 SGHNT and CDR2 YYREEE (reference sequence). The DNA for the CDR3 is TGTGCCAGCAGCTTGGACAGGGCCGGGGCCAACGTCCTGACTTTC. Amino acids: CASSLDRAGANVLTF.

CDR3: CASSPRRQGNEQFF. DNA of the CDR3: TGTGCCAGCAGCCCCCGCCGACAGGGGAATGAGCAGTTCTTC. The rearrangement uses TRBV11-2 and TRBJ2-1; 8 bases line up with TRBD1. CDR1 and CDR2 from the germline V gene are SGHAT and FQNNGV. The CDR3 has 14 amino acids. Germline trimming cut 5 bases from V and 7 bases from J; bases unmatched to any gene: 7.

The CDR3 reads CASSVGGQPFYEQYF. CDR3 sequence (DNA): TGTGCCAGCAGCGTAGGAGGGCAACCCTTCTACGAGCAGTACTTC. The chain links TRBV9 to TRBJ2-7; TRBD2 is a possible D gene (5 bases). The CDR3 runs to 15 residues. Germline CDR1 reads SGDLS; CDR2 reads YYNGEE. Trimming removed 0 bases at V and 3 bases at J, with 13 bases between.

The chain combines TRBV9 with TRBJ2-5; tentatively, D is TRBD2 (6 bases). This CDR3 comprises 16 residues. The V end was cut by 0 bases, the J end by 2 bases, with 14 bases between. Germline-derived CDR1 and CDR2 are SGDLS and YYNGEE. The CDR3 is CASSVAGLGTQETQYF. The CDR3 coding sequence is TGTGCCAGCAGCGTAGCTGGGCTCGGGACTCAAGAGACCCAGTACTTC.

This rearrangement joins TRBV2 to TRBJ2-6; 7 bases align to TRBD1. V lost 4 bases, J lost 0 bases, and 6 bases stayed unmatched. Looked up from germline, CDR1 is SNHLY and CDR2 is FYNNEI. The CDR3 has 17 amino acids. Here the CDR3 reads CASSALPGGSGANVLTF. CDR3 sequence (DNA): TGTGCCAGCAGTGCCCTTCCAGGGGGCTCTGGGGCCAACGTCCTGACTTTC.

This clone has only a few counts. The chain joins TRBV7-2 to TRBJ2-3; 12 bases line up with TRBD2. Trimming cost V 5 bases and J 2 bases; bases outside gene matches: 8. Germline values: CDR1 SGHTA, CDR2 FQGNSA. The CDR3 runs to 17 residues. CDR3 coding DNA: TGTGCCAGCAGCCCAACCCTAGCGGGGGGGTACACAGATACGCAGTATTTT. Amino acid sequence: CASSPTLAGGYTDTQYF.

This clone was recorded once. The rearrangement uses TRBV11-3 and TRBJ2-7; 7 nucleotides agree with TRBD2. V gave up 5 bases and J gave up 1 base; unmatched junction bases: 17. The CDR3 contains 18 residues. The germline V gene has CDR1 SGHNT and CDR2 YENEEA. The DNA of the CDR3 is TGTGCCAGCAGCCGATATATTAGCGGGCAGGAATTTTCCTACGAGCAGTACTTC. Translating it yields CASSRYISGQEFSYEQYF.

Points on this clone: A read error may account for a junction end that differs from germline. This chain uses TRBV7-7 with TRBJ2-3; the D gene is possibly TRBD1 (5 bases). Germline V gene data show CDR1 as SSHAT and CDR2 as FNYEAQ (reference sequence). The CDR3 covers 13 residues. The CDR3 DNA reads TGTGCTAGCAGCTGGACACACACAGATACGCAGTATTTT. Residues: CASSWTHTDTQYF.

CDR3: CASSPTSGGAGNEQFF. The CDR3 DNA reads TGTGCCAGCAGCCCTACTAGCGGGGGGGCCGGGAATGAGCAGTTCTTC. J is TRBJ2-1 and V is TRBV9, with 13 bases fitting TRBD2. Losses at the gene ends were 4 bases for V and 7 bases for J; bases not matched to a gene: 8. CDR3 length equals 16 residues. Germline lookup yields CDR1 SGDLS and CDR2 YYNGEE.

The gene calls are TRBV5-4 and TRBJ2-5; 12 bases agree with TRBD2. CDR3 length: 16 residues. In germline, CDR1 is SGHNT, CDR2 YYREEE (reference sequence). Unmatched junction bases numbered 10, after V lost 2 bases and J lost 8 bases. CDR3 bases: TGTGCCAGCAGCTTATTGACTAGCGGGAGTCCGGGCACCCAGTACTTC. Translating it yields CASSLLTSGSPGTQYF.

This clone was recorded once. This sequence joins TRBV3-1 (or the pseudogene TRBV3-2) and TRBJ2-2; D is possibly TRBD1 (6 bases). Between the trimmed V and J ends, which lost 4 bases and 5 bases, there was a span of 11 bases. Looked up from germline, CDR1 is LGHDT and CDR2 is YNNKEL (reference sequence). This CDR3 comprises 14 residues. The CDR3 loop is CASSPGHSTGELFF. CDR3 coding DNA: TGTGCCAGCAGCCCGGGACATTCTACCGGGGAGCTGTTTTTT.

This clone has just a few counts. The chain has TRBV15 and TRBJ1-4; TRBD1 agrees at 9 bases. In germline, CDR1 is LNHNV, CDR2 YYDKDF (reference sequence). J gave up 8 bases and V 3 bases, and 16 bases lay outside the gene matches. The CDR3 extends over 18 amino acids. CDR3 sequence (DNA): TGTGCCACCAGCAGCCTACCATGGGGCGGGACAGGGACGGAAAAACTGTTTTTT. It specifies CATSSLPWGGTGTEKLFF.

The V and J genes are TRBV15 and TRBJ2-2, with TRBD1 identical over 11 bases. Per germline, CDR1 LNHNV and CDR2 YYDKDF (reference sequence). J lost 3 bases, V lost 1 base, and 13 bases had no gene match. The CDR3 sequence is 20 residues long. The CDR3 here is CATSRVPPGQGAGYTGELFF. For the CDR3, the DNA is TGTGCCACCAGCAGAGTTCCTCCAGGACAGGGGGCAGGGTACACCGGGGAGCTGTTTTTT.

The chain recombines TRBV19 with TRBJ2-1; 13 bases agree with TRBD2. CDR1 and CDR2 from the germline V gene are LNHDA and SQIVND (reference sequence). CDR3 size: 16 residues. Germline trimming cut 6 bases from V and 7 bases from J; bases unmatched to any gene: 9. CDR3 in DNA: TGTGCCAGTAGCGCCCGGACTAGCGGGAGAGAGAATGAGCAGTTCTTC. Its protein is CASSARTSGRENEQFF.

V is TRBV9 and J is TRBJ2-3; the D gene is possibly TRBD2 (5 bases). The CDR3 covers 15 residues. Germline V CDR1 and CDR2: SGDLS, YYNGEE. V was pared by 2 bases and J by 0 bases, with 10 bases between. Here the CDR3 reads CASSVLGGSTDTQYF. CDR3 coding DNA: TGTGCCAGCAGCGTTCTGGGCGGGAGCACAGATACGCAGTATTTT. Drawing the rest from reference TRBV9 and TRBJ2-3, the complete variable domain is DSGVTQTPKHLITATGQRVTLRCSPRSGDLSVYWYQQSLDQGLQFLIQYYNGEERAKGNILERFSAQQFPDLHSELNLSSLELGDSALYFCASSVLGGSTDTQYFGPGTRLTVL.

The chain links TRBV5-6 to TRBJ2-5; 7 nucleotides align to TRBD1. CDR1 is SGHDT, CDR2 YYEEEE, per germline. Trimming removed 5 bases from V and 5 bases from J; junction bases left unmatched: 12. The CDR3 contains 15 residues. CDR3 in DNA: TGTGCCAGCAGTGAAACAGGGGTGGCCAGGGAGACCCAGTACTTC. This gives the protein CASSETGVARETQYF.

This chain uses TRBV11-2 with TRBJ2-7; the match to TRBD1 covers 11 bases. J gave up 5 bases and V 5 bases, and 8 bases lay outside the gene matches. The germline V gene encodes CDR1 SGHAT and CDR2 FQNNGV. The CDR3 has 15 residues. Written as DNA, the CDR3 is TGTGCCAGCAGCCCCTGGACAGGGGGCGGCGACGAGCAGTACTTC. Amino acids: CASSPWTGGGDEQYF. Supplemented by reference TRBV11-2 and TRBJ2-7, the full variable domain reads EAGVAQSPRYKIIEKRQSVAFWCNPISGHATLYWYQQILGQGPKLLIQFQNNGVVDDSQLPKDRFSAERLKGVDSTLKIQPAKLEDSAVYLCASSPWTGGGDEQYFGPGTRLTVT.

In this sample, this clone turned up once. The V call is TRBV19, the J call TRBJ1-1, with 8 bases identical to TRBD1. V was clipped by 10 bases and J by 4 bases; unmatched bases: 8. This CDR3 is built from 13 residues. CDR1 and CDR2 (germline): LNHDA, SQIVND (reference sequence). In DNA form, the CDR3 reads TGTGCCACTATGACAGGGGTAGGCACTGAAGCTTTCTTT. Translating it yields CATMTGVGTEAFF.

The J gene is TRBJ2-7, the V gene TRBV30; 9 bases are shared with TRBD2. V lost 1 base to trimming and J lost 3 bases; unmatched junction nucleotides: 10. Germline values: CDR1 GTSNPN, CDR2 SVGIG (reference sequence). The CDR3 length is 16 residues. Written as DNA, the CDR3 is TGTGCCTGGAGTGGCCACAAGGCGGGGGGGCTCTACGAGCAGTACTTC. It yields the protein CAWSGHKAGGLYEQYF.

The chain links TRBV11-2 to TRBJ1-4; perhaps TRBD1 as D (6 bases). CDR1 is SGHAT, CDR2 FQNNGV, per germline. This CDR3 has 19 residues. Trimming cost V 4 bases and J 8 bases, with 29 bases left between them. The CDR3 loop reads CASSSYPQGSRAEWEKLFF. In DNA form, the CDR3 reads TGTGCCAGCAGCTCTTACCCACAGGGTTCCCGGGCAGAGTGGGAAAAACTGTTTTTT.

The rearrangement links TRBV20-1 to TRBJ2-7; 7 bases align to TRBD2. The CDR3 covers 16 residues. CDR1 is DFQATT and CDR2 is SNEGSKA in the germline V gene (reference sequence). With 3 bases clipped from V and 0 bases from J, the junction kept 11 bases outside the gene matches. Here the CDR3 reads CSASFSRAGNSYEQYF. CDR3 DNA sequence: TGCAGTGCTAGTTTTTCCCGAGCGGGAAACTCCTACGAGCAGTACTTC.

The chain combines TRBV10-3 with TRBJ1-5; 7 nucleotides align to TRBD1. The trim removed 10 bases at V and 1 base at J, leaving 7 bases unmatched. The CDR3 is made up of 14 amino acids. Germline lookup yields CDR1 ENHRY and CDR2 SYGVKD. This CDR3 is CATLGQESNQPQHF. CDR3 coding DNA: TGTGCCACCCTAGGACAGGAGAGCAATCAGCCCCAGCATTTT.

The chain employs TRBV15 and TRBJ2-1; 14 bases map to TRBD2. Trimming took 8 bases from V and 9 from J; bases not matched to a gene: 9. Germline V gives CDR1 LNHNV, CDR2 YYDKDF (reference sequence). This CDR3 comprises 15 residues. In DNA form, the CDR3 reads TGTGCCACCGGCGGGACTAGCGGGAGAGGGGGTGAGCAGTTCTTC. Amino acids: CATGGTSGRGGEQFF.

The chain uses TRBV6-4 and TRBJ1-1, with TRBD1 matching 8 bases. Germline V gene sequence: CDR1 MRHNA, CDR2 SNTAGT. The V and J ends lost 6 bases and 10 bases, in that order; junction bases with no gene match: 4. There are 11 residues in the CDR3. CDR3 in DNA: TGTGCCAGCAGGCAGGGGGCCCGAGCTTTCTTT. Its protein product is CASRQGARAFF.

The rearrangement uses TRBV9 and TRBJ2-1; TRBD1 matches 7 bases. Germline-derived CDR1 and CDR2 are SGDLS and YYNGEE. The CDR3 is 14 amino acids. After removal of 4 bases from V and 6 bases from J, the junction contained 7 bases not matched to a gene. CDR3 in DNA: TGTGCCAGCAGCCGAGACAGGGTCGCCAATGAGCAGTTCTTC. Encoded protein: CASSRDRVANEQFF. Based on the CDR3 plus reference TRBV9 and TRBJ2-1, the full variable domain is DSGVTQTPKHLITATGQRVTLRCSPRSGDLSVYWYQQSLDQGLQFLIQYYNGEERAKGNILERFSAQQFPDLHSELNLSSLELGDSALYFCASSRDRVANEQFFGPGTRLTVL.

The chain has TRBV5-1 and TRBJ2-3; 8 bases are a match to TRBD2. V gave up 3 bases and J gave up 6 bases; unmatched junction bases: 9. CDR1 is SGHRS and CDR2 is YFSETQ in the germline V gene. This CDR3 is 15 amino acids long. The CDR3 nucleotides read TGCGCCAGCAGCTCGCCTGACGGGAGGGGTGATACGCAGTATTTT. Its protein is CASSSPDGRGDTQYF.

The chain recombines TRBV29-1 with TRBJ1-1; D gene ambiguous. V lost 5 bases and J lost 7, with 8 bases in between. Germline assignment: CDR1 SQVTM and CDR2 ANQGSEA. The length of the CDR3 is 10 residues. The CDR3 sequence is CSVTEYEAFF. The DNA of the CDR3 is TGCAGCGTTACAGAGTATGAAGCTTTCTTT.